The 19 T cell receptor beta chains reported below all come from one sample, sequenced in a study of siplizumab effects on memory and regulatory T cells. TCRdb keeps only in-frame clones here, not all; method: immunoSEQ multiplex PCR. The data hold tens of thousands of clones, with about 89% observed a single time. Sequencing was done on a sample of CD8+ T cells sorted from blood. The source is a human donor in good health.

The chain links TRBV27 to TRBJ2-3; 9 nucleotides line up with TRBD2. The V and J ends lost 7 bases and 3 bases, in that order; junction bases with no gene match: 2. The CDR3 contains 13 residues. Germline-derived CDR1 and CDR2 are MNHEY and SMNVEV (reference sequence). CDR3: CASTSGGTDTQYF. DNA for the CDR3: TGTGCCAGCACGAGCGGGGGGACAGATACGCAGTATTTT.

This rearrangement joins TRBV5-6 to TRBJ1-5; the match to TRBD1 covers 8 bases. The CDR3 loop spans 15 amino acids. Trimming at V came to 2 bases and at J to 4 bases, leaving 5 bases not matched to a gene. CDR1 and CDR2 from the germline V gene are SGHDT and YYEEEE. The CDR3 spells CASSLDRGWNQPQHF. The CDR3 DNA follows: TGTGCCAGCAGCTTAGACAGGGGTTGGAATCAGCCCCAGCATTTT.

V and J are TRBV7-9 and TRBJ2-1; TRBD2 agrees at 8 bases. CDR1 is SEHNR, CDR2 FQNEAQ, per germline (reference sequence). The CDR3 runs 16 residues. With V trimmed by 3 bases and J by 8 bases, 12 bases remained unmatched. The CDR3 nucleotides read TGTGCCAGCAGCTTTACTCCGGGAGGGCCTTTGGATGAGCAGTTCTTC. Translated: CASSFTPGGPLDEQFF.

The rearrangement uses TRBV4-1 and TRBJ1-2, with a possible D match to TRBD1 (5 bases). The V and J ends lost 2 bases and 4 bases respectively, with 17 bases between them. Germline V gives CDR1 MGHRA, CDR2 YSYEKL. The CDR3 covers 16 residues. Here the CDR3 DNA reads TGCGCCAGCAGCCAACCCCGGGACCTTAACATCTATGGCTACACCTTC. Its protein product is CASSQPRDLNIYGYTF.

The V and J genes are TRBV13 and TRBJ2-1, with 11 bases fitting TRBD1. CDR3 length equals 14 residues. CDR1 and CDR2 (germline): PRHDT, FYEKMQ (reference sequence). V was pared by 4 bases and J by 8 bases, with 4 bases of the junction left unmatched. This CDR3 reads CASSSWTGGDEQFF. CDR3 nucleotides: TGTGCCAGCAGCTCCTGGACAGGGGGCGATGAGCAGTTCTTC.

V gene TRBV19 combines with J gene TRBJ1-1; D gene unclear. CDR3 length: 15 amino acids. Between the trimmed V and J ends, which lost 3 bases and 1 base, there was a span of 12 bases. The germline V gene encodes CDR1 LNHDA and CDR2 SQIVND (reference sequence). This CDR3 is CASSIGPGSNTEAFF. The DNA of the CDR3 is TGTGCCAGTAGTATCGGCCCGGGTTCGAACACTGAAGCTTTCTTT. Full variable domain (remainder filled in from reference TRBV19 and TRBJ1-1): DGGITQSPKYLFRKEGQNVTLSCEQNLNHDAMYWYRQDPGQGLRLIYYSQIVNDFQKGDIAEGYSVSREKKESFPLTVTSAQKNPTAFYLCASSIGPGSNTEAFFGQGTRLTVV.

The CDR3 DNA is TGTGCCAGCAGCTCAGGGACTAGCGGGACGCGTTGGAATGAGCAGTTCTTC. Translating gives CASSSGTSGTRWNEQFF. The chain joins TRBV11-2 to TRBJ2-1; the match to TRBD2 covers 13 bases. CDR1 and CDR2 from the germline V gene are SGHAT and FQNNGV. J was trimmed by 7 bases and V by 4 bases; bases with no gene match: 10. This CDR3 spans 17 amino acids.

In DNA, the CDR3 is TGTGCCATCAGTGAGCCTAAAGCGGGTAACACTGAAGCTTTCTTT. Translation gives CAISEPKAGNTEAFF. The chain combines TRBV10-3 with TRBJ1-1; D remains ambiguous. The CDR3 spans 15 residues. Germline lookup yields CDR1 ENHRY and CDR2 SYGVKD. V gave up 2 bases and J gave up 2 bases, with 12 bases separating them.

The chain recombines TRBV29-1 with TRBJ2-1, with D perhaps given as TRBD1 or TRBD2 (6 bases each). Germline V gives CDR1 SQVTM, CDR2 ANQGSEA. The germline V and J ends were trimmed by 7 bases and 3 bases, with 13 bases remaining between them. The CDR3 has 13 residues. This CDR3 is CSALGGHYNEQFF. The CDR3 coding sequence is TGCAGCGCCCTCGGGGGCCACTACAATGAGCAGTTCTTC.

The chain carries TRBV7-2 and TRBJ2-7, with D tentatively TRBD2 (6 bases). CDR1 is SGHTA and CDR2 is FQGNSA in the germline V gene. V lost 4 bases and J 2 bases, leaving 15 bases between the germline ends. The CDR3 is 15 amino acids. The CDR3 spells CASSSEGRDPYEQYF. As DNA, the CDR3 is TGTGCCAGCAGCTCGGAGGGGCGGGACCCCTACGAGCAGTACTTC.

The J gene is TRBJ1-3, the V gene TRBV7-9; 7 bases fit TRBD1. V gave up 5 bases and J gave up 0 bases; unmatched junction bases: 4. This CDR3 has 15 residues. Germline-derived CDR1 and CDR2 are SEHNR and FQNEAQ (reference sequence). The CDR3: CASSRRGSSGNTIYF. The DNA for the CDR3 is TGTGCCAGCAGCCGCAGGGGGAGCTCTGGAAACACCATATATTTT.

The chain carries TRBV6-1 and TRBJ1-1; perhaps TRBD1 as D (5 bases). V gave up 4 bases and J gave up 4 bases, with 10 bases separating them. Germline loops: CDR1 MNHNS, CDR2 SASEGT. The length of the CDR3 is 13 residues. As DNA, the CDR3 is TGTGCCAGCAGTGGGACAACATTCACTGAAGCTTTCTTT. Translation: CASSGTTFTEAFF.

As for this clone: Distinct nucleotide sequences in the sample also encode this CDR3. The CDR3 region has the DNA TGTGCCAGCAGCTTAGCGGGGCCCCCAGATACGCAGTATTTT. Translating it yields CASSLAGPPDTQYF. The gene calls are TRBV7-3 and TRBJ2-3; possible D gene TRBD2, 6 bases. The CDR3 consists of 14 residues. V shed 2 bases and J shed 4 bases, with 10 bases lying between them. Germline V CDR1 and CDR2: SGHTA, FQGTGA.

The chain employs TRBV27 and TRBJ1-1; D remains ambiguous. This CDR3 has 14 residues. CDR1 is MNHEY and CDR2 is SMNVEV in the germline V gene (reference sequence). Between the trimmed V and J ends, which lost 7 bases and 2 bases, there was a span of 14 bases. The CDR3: CASTSGVGNTEAFF. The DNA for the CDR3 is TGTGCCAGCACCTCCGGTGTCGGCAACACTGAAGCTTTCTTT.

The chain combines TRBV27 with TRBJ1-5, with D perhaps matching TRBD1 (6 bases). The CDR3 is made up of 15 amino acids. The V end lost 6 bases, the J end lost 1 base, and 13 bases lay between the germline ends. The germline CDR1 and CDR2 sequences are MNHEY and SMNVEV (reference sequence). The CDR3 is CASRSKGVSNQPQHF. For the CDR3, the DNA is TGTGCCAGCAGGTCTAAGGGGGTCAGCAATCAGCCCCAGCATTTT.

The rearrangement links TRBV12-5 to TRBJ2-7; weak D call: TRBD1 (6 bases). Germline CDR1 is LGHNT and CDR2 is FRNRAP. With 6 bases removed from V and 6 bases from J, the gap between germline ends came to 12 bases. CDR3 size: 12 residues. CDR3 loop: CASGQQGPEQYF. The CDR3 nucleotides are TGTGCTAGTGGCCAACAGGGCCCCGAGCAGTACTTC.

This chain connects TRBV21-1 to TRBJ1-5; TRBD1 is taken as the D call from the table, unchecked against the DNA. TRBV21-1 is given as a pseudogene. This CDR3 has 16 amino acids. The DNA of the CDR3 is TGTGCCAGCAGCAAAGGAGGAGGAGGGGGCGGTCAGCCCCAGCATTTT. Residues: CASSKGGGGGGQPQHF.

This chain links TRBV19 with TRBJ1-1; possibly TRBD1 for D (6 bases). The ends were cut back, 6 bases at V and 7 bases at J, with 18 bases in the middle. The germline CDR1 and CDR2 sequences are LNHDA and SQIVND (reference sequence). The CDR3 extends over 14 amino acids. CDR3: CASRGGVSVSEAFF. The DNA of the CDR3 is TGTGCCAGTAGAGGGGGGGTATCGGTCAGTGAAGCTTTCTTT.

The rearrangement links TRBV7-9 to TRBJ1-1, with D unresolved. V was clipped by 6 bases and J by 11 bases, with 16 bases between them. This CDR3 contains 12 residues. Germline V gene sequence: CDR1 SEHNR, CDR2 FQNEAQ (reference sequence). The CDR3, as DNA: TGTGCCAGCAGTTCTAAGACGGCCGAGGCTTTCTTT. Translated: CASSSKTAEAFF.